This T cell receptor beta chain was recorded in a study of cytomegalovirus exposure and HLA in healthy donors. Study in general: The roughly 120 validation repertoires, a later analysis reported, used the same platform as the 666 first-cohort repertoires.

This clone came up once. Antigen: not known. General study findings and limits: In vitro data verified a few CMV-associated chains as specific for CMV antigens. Reports credit the classifier with highly specific, highly sensitive diagnosis of cytomegalovirus status. A list of approximately 160 TCR beta chains associated with cytomegalovirus was given.

The CDR3 spans 15 residues. CDR1 and CDR2 (germline): SGHAT, FQDESV (reference sequence). V lost 3 bases to trimming and J lost 0 bases, with 9 bases between them. This table comes from immunoSEQ multiplex PCR, and its TCRdb copy is limited to in-frame clones, with some not included. The table has some 210,000 clones, over 80% seen once; the top ten hold about 6%. The chain links TRBV11-1 to TRBJ2-1; D may be TRBD2 (7 bases). Sequenced: PBMCs. The TCR sequence derives from a woman between 18 and 29 years old in good health and CMV-seronegative. The CDR3 nucleotides are TGTGCCAGCAGCTTGGGGGGGGCCTCCTACAATGAGCAGTTCTTC. Translation: CASSLGGASYNEQFF.